The clone carrying this T cell receptor (beta chain) was seen many times. Its matching antigen is unknown. The sample originates from a study of human T cells and chemical hapten exposure. Study-level background: Small pooled library volume differences mainly caused per-sample TCR yield variation. Findings and caveats of the study: Those TCRs sitting above 1 in 1000 frequency stayed the same with DPC sensitization.

V gave up 0 bases and J gave up 6 bases, with 18 bases separating them. The CDR3 covers 17 residues. CDR1 and CDR2 (germline): SGHKS, YYEKEE (reference sequence). The library attached unique molecular identifiers to individual cDNA molecules. Original handling: With a range of roughly 20,000 to 750,000, the median per sample was about 87,000 TCRs. In TCRdb, the RACE reads were re-called with MiXCR into one record per CDR3 protein. The V and J calls reflect TCRdb's pipeline rather than the authors' work. Of about 46,000 distinct CDR3 sequences in the sample, over 3.5% were seen once. Time point described: healthy volunteer bleed at 2 weeks. It was unfractionated whole blood from which total RNA was extracted.

V usage is TRBV5-5 and J usage is TRBJ1-4; perhaps TRBD1 as D (5 bases). This receptor was obtained from a female donor in good health. Some clones in this sample may be carry-over from other donors' samples. The sequenced material came from whole blood. CDR3 sequence reads: CASSLGAGQIPYEKLFF. In DNA form, the CDR3 reads TGTGCCAGCAGCTTGGGGGCAGGGCAGATCCCGTATGAAAAACTGTTTTTT.